This is a list of T cell receptor beta chains from one sample in a study of OX40 agonist ivuxolimab in advanced cancers. Data came from immunoSEQ multiplex PCR; TCRdb stores just in-frame clones and leaves some out. This table has tens of thousands of clones, 80% to 95% appearing once. The sequenced sample was CD4+ or CD8+ T cells sorted from blood, obtained in a trial of the OX40 agonist ivuxolimab. The receptors were sampled from an adult with an advanced solid tumor such as melanoma, head and neck, liver or kidney cancer. CDR3s leave out the opening cysteine and the closing phenylalanine or tryptophan. Fields, in order: V gene, clone size, CDR3 protein. Not every row has a clone size; where given, it reads once, few, many or a size class.

TRBV18 NA ASSPLSRLAGELSYEQY
TRBV13 NA ASSLRGALNTEAF
TRBV7-9 once ASFPSGINAGELF
TRBV7-9 NA ASSSTAGGYDGYT
TRBV28 NA ASTPGGGSPPQH
TRBV7-9 NA ASSLAISTEAF
TRBV6-5 NA ASSSGGTYGYT
TRBV11-2 NA ASSLGGTGTGNTIY
TRBV6-5 NA AISPGGRNYGYT
TRBV2 NA ASIGGDGTDTQY
TRBV18 NA ASSPESYEQY
TRBV7-9 NA ASSSTYEQY
TRBV30 once AWSGYTNTGELF
TRBV6-5 few ASRGRSGVDTQY
TRBV19 NA ASSIQDRKSSYEQY
TRBV5-1 NA ASSLRGPYNEQF
TRBV6-5 once ASSYSEAREKLF
TRBV4-3 NA ASSQAVGNTGELF
TRBV19 few ASSLDGNTIY
TRBV19 NA ASSPTGGFRDTQY
TRBV11-2 NA ASSLLAGIYNEQF
TRBV9 NA ASSPRDFGYQETQY
TRBV29-1 NA SASGLHLGTGELF
TRBV7-9 NA ASSYRETQY
TRBV18 NA ASSRADRDGNQPQH
TRBV27 NA ASSFAGYNEQF
TRBV4-1 NA ASSQETPVGKLF
TRBV6-6 NA ASSSDGHNSPLH
TRBV11-2 NA ASSLDGGQETQY
TRBV6-6 NA ASSLTGSANYGYT
TRBV9 NA ASTETNTGELF
TRBV19 NA ASSIIGSYEQY
TRBV7-8 NA ASSERVRGAEAF
TRBV7-9 NA ASSFTQSYNEQF
TRBV2 NA ASSMTGSSYNEQF
TRBV19 NA ASSEIMIGPGTEAF
TRBV28 NA ASNAEDEQY
TRBV21-1 NA ASSKIEDSRLYEQY
TRBV28 NA ASTQWTAYNEQF
TRBV28 NA ASSSHSSSGNTIY
TRBV2 NA AKTGDDGIRAYGYT
TRBV29-1 NA SVVWVGNEQF
TRBV7-8 once ASSPTERSTDTQY
TRBV4-1 NA ASSLTGELF